The 30 T cell receptor beta chains in this list originate from one sample, sequenced in a study of radiation and T cells in renal cell carcinoma. TCRdb's table, derived via immunoSEQ multiplex PCR, lists solely in-frame clones and lacks some. The sample lists around 86,000 clones; roughly 85% were seen once. The time point was: blood 2 weeks post-SBRT. Indicated treatment: 15 Gy SBRT to primary tumor, nephrectomy 4 weeks later. The sample in question was blood, obtained from a patient whose treatment included radiotherapy and nephrectomy. The receptors originated from a woman between 50 and 59 years old with renal cell carcinoma.

The gene calls are TRBV5-6 and TRBJ1-5; D is ambiguous. Germline V lookup: CDR1 SGHDT, CDR2 YYEEEE. This CDR3 region has 13 residues. Deletions cut 7 bases from V and 2 bases from J, with 10 bases between. The CDR3 loop reads CASPERRNQPQHF. The CDR3 DNA is TGTGCCAGCCCGGAAAGGCGCAATCAGCCCCAGCATTTT.

J is TRBJ1-1 and V is TRBV11-2, with 8 bases that match TRBD1. This CDR3 has 18 residues. The germline V gene has CDR1 SGHAT and CDR2 FQNNGV. With 1 base clipped from V and 4 bases from J, the junction kept 14 bases outside the gene matches. CDR3 sequence (DNA): TGTGCCAGCAGCTTAGTGGTCCAGGGGGCGGCGGAAGGCACTGAAGCTTTCTTT. Translation gives CASSLVVQGAAEGTEAFF.

This clone was seen more than once but under ten times. V and J are TRBV5-1 and TRBJ1-5; D perhaps matches TRBD1 (5 bases). Trimming shortened V by 2 bases and J by 6 bases, and 9 bases separated the two germline ends. Germline V gives CDR1 SGHRS, CDR2 YFSETQ. This CDR3 is built from 13 residues. The CDR3 here is CASSLQVSQPQHF. The CDR3 region has the DNA TGCGCCAGCAGCTTACAGGTCTCTCAGCCCCAGCATTTT.

The genes are TRBV5-1 and TRBJ2-5, with 9 bases identical to TRBD1. Trimming took 7 bases from V and 2 from J; bases not matched to a gene: 9. The germline CDR1 and CDR2 sequences are SGHRS and YFSETQ. The CDR3 covers 15 residues. CDR3 in DNA: TGCGCCAGCTACCCCGGGACAGGGCTACAAGAGACCCAGTACTTC. It encodes CASYPGTGLQETQYF.

The gene calls are TRBV28 and TRBJ2-5; the D is unclear. V was clipped by 1 base and J by 5 bases, with 2 bases between them. The CDR3 loop spans 11 amino acids. CDR1 MDHEN and CDR2 SYDVKM come from the germline V gene. CDR3 sequence: CASSLFETQYF. The CDR3 DNA sequence: TGTGCCAGCAGTTTATTTGAGACCCAGTACTTC.

The rearrangement links TRBV7-9 to TRBJ2-3, with 11 bases lining up with TRBD2. The length of the CDR3 is 16 residues. The V and J ends lost 5 bases and 5 bases, in that order; junction bases with no gene match: 9. Germline assignment: CDR1 SEHNR and CDR2 FQNEAQ (reference sequence). For the CDR3, the DNA is TGTGCCAGCAGCCCCGGGACTAGCGGTCCCGGAGATACGCAGTATTTT. Protein product: CASSPGTSGPGDTQYF.

This chain uses TRBV6-5 with TRBJ1-2; D is undetermined. V lost 2 bases and J lost 2, with 6 bases in between. In germline, CDR1 is MNHEY, CDR2 SVGAGI. The CDR3 is 13 amino acids. The CDR3 is CASSYDPNYGYTF. The CDR3 DNA reads TGTGCCAGCAGTTACGATCCGAACTATGGCTACACCTTC.

The V and J genes are TRBV6-5 and TRBJ1-1; D might be TRBD1 (6 bases). The CDR3 loop spans 14 amino acids. CDR1 MNHEY and CDR2 SVGAGI come from the germline V gene. V lost 5 bases to trimming and J lost 10 bases, with 20 bases between them. CDR3 sequence: CASSQRDTGWGAFF. The CDR3 DNA follows: TGTGCCAGCAGTCAACGGGACACCGGGTGGGGAGCTTTCTTT.

The chain combines TRBV7-6 with TRBJ1-2, with D perhaps matching TRBD1 (5 bases). V was clipped by 0 bases and J by 7 bases, with 15 bases between them. The CDR3 contains 15 residues. Germline CDR1 and CDR2: SGHVS and FNYEAQ. In DNA form, the CDR3 reads TGTGCCAGCAGCTTAGCGGCGCAGGGTATTTTTGGCTACACCTTC. Translating gives CASSLAAQGIFGYTF.

The chain combines TRBV5-1 with TRBJ2-5, with D unresolved. Trimming cost V 0 bases and J 5 bases, with 5 bases left between them. This CDR3 has 12 residues. CDR1 and CDR2 (germline): SGHRS, YFSETQ. CDR3 nucleotide sequence: TGCGCCAGCAGCTTGGGGTGGGAGACCCAGTACTTC. Translation: CASSLGWETQYF. Filled out from reference TRBV5-1 and TRBJ2-5, the complete variable domain reads KAGVTQTPRYLIKTRGQQVTLSCSPISGHRSVSWYQQTPGQGLQFLFEYFSETQRNKGNFPGRFSGRQFSNSRSEMNVSTLELGDSALYLCASSLGWETQYFGPGTRLLVL.

The chain carries TRBV6-1 and TRBJ2-5; D remains unclear. The J call is in doubt because the DNA end fits TRBJ2-7 better. The CDR3 consists of 14 residues. CDR1 and CDR2 from the germline V gene are MNHNS and SASEGT. The CDR3 protein is CASSEEPRSYEQYF. CDR3 in DNA: TGTGCCAGCAGTGAAGAACCGCGCTCCTACGAGCAGTACTTC.

The chain uses TRBV30 and TRBJ1-2; D call uncertain. Trimming cost V 4 bases and J 0 bases, with 12 bases left between them. The CDR3 spans 14 residues. CDR1 is GTSNPN and CDR2 is SVGIG in the germline V gene (reference sequence). The CDR3 DNA sequence: TGTGCCTGGAAGACACAAGTGACTAACTATGGCTACACCTTC. Its protein product is CAWKTQVTNYGYTF.

This chain joins TRBV29-1 and TRBJ1-1; D might be TRBD1 (5 bases). The V end was cut by 0 bases, the J end by 5 bases, with 10 bases between. Germline V gene data show CDR1 as SQVTM and CDR2 as ANQGSEA. The CDR3 length is 13 residues. In nucleotides, the CDR3 is TGCAGCGTTGAAGATCAGGGTTGGACTGAAGCTTTCTTT. Its protein product is CSVEDQGWTEAFF.

The V gene is TRBV28, the J gene TRBJ1-2; TRBD1 agrees at 9 bases. V shed 5 bases and J 13 bases; nucleotides not matched to a gene: 8. Germline V gene data show CDR1 as MDHEN and CDR2 as SYDVKM. The CDR3 is made up of 12 amino acids. CDR3 sequence (DNA): TGTGCCAGCAGTCAACGTTGGACAGGGGCCACCTTC. As protein: CASSQRWTGATF.

This clone was seen a handful of times. The chain is built from TRBV6-5 and TRBJ1-5; a weak D match, TRBD1 (5 bases). The V gene's germline CDR1 is MNHEY and CDR2 SVGAGI. The V gene lost 5 bases and the J gene lost 7 bases, with 18 bases spanning the gap. This CDR3 has 15 amino acids. The CDR3 coding sequence is TGTGCCAGCAGTGGCTCGGGGCAGGGCGGGCAGCCCCAGCATTTT. Its protein product is CASSGSGQGGQPQHF.

The chain combines TRBV5-1 with TRBJ2-7; TRBD1 agrees at 10 bases. V gave up 2 bases and J gave up 2 bases; unmatched junction bases: 1. CDR1 and CDR2 from the germline V gene are SGHRS and YFSETQ. The CDR3 totals 14 residues. Written as DNA, the CDR3 is TGCGCCAGCAGCTTAGGACAGGGGGCCTACGAGCAGTACTTC. It is translated as CASSLGQGAYEQYF.

The genes are TRBV4-2 and TRBJ1-1; TRBD1 matches 7 bases. The V gene end was trimmed by 7 bases and the J gene end by 1 base; junction bases not matched to a gene: 21. The CDR3 runs 19 residues. Germline V gene sequence: CDR1 LGHNA, CDR2 YNFKEQ. The CDR3 DNA is TGTGCCAGCACCCCAAGATGGTTGAAGGGGGCTGATGGGAACACTGAAGCTTTCTTT. Translating it yields CASTPRWLKGADGNTEAFF.

At least ten counts were recorded for this clone. The chain recombines TRBV19 with TRBJ1-6; possible D gene TRBD1, 6 bases. V lost 6 bases to trimming and J lost 7 bases, with 16 bases between them. The CDR3 extends over 15 amino acids. Germline lookup yields CDR1 LNHDA and CDR2 SQIVND (reference sequence). CDR3 loop: CASRRTENSNSPLHF. CDR3 DNA sequence: TGTGCCAGTAGGCGGACAGAAAACTCCAATTCACCCCTCCACTTT.

The chain joins TRBV5-1 to TRBJ2-1; 8 bases line up with TRBD2. V dropped 3 bases and J dropped 9; count of bases not matched to a gene: 11. This CDR3 contains 15 residues. Germline CDR1 is SGHRS and CDR2 is YFSETQ. CDR3 loop: CASSSSGRLGGEQFF. The CDR3 region has the DNA TGCGCCAGCAGCTCCAGCGGGAGACTAGGTGGTGAGCAGTTCTTC.

The rearrangement joins TRBV28 to TRBJ1-2; D gene ambiguous. The germline V gene has CDR1 MDHEN and CDR2 SYDVKM. Trimming removed 5 bases at V and 7 bases at J, with 11 bases between. The CDR3 runs to 12 residues. The CDR3 DNA follows: TGTGCCAGCAGTGGCCTACAGTTTGGCTACACCTTC. This translates into CASSGLQFGYTF.

The V gene is TRBV5-1, the J gene TRBJ2-3, with TRBD2 as a possible D gene (5 bases). Trimming took 0 bases from V and 2 from J, leaving 19 bases between them. The CDR3 is made up of 18 amino acids. CDR1 and CDR2 from the germline V gene are SGHRS and YFSETQ. The CDR3 spells CASSLGYRVGELTDTQYF. In DNA form, the CDR3 reads TGCGCCAGCAGCTTGGGGTACCGGGTCGGGGAACTCACAGATACGCAGTATTTT. Drawing the rest from reference TRBV5-1 and TRBJ2-3, the complete variable domain is KAGVTQTPRYLIKTRGQQVTLSCSPISGHRSVSWYQQTPGQGLQFLFEYFSETQRNKGNFPGRFSGRQFSNSRSEMNVSTLELGDSALYLCASSLGYRVGELTDTQYFGPGTRLTVL.

This clone was seen only a few times. The chain has TRBV25-1 and TRBJ1-1; TRBD1 might be the D (5 bases). Germline values: CDR1 MGHDK, CDR2 SYGVNS. The CDR3 loop spans 14 amino acids. Deletions cut 7 bases from V and 5 bases from J, with 17 bases between. CDR3: CASTRTGGWTEAFF. The DNA of the CDR3 is TGTGCCAGCACCCGAACCGGGGGATGGACTGAAGCTTTCTTT.

The chain uses TRBV5-1 and TRBJ2-2; D tentatively reads TRBD1 or TRBD2 (5 bases each). The CDR3 spans 15 residues. Germline V lookup: CDR1 SGHRS, CDR2 YFSETQ. With 5 bases removed from V and 0 bases from J, the gap between germline ends came to 11 bases. The DNA for the CDR3 is TGCGCCAGCAGAGAAGGGACCGCGAACACCGGGGAGCTGTTTTTT. Its protein product is CASREGTANTGELFF. Variable domain in full (rest from reference TRBV5-1 and TRBJ2-2): KAGVTQTPRYLIKTRGQQVTLSCSPISGHRSVSWYQQTPGQGLQFLFEYFSETQRNKGNFPGRFSGRQFSNSRSEMNVSTLELGDSALYLCASREGTANTGELFFGEGSRLTVL.

This clone was seen only a few times. Other DNA sequences in this sample translate to the same CDR3. The rearrangement links TRBV5-1 to TRBJ2-5, with 7 bases lining up with TRBD1. V lost 0 bases and J lost 2; bases outside the gene matches: 1. Germline values: CDR1 SGHRS, CDR2 YFSETQ. The CDR3 totals 14 residues. In DNA, the CDR3 is TGCGCCAGCAGCTTGGGACAGGGACAAGAGACCCAGTACTTC. Its translation: CASSLGQGQETQYF.

The V call is TRBV13, the J call TRBJ1-1; a weak D match, TRBD1 (5 bases). Germline CDR1 is PRHDT and CDR2 is FYEKMQ (reference sequence). V shed 5 bases and J shed 12 bases, with 13 bases lying between them. The CDR3 extends over 11 amino acids. The CDR3 is CASSGAPETFF. CDR3 sequence (DNA): TGTGCCAGCAGCGGGGCCCCCGAGACTTTCTTT.

In this sample, this clone turned up a few times. V gene TRBV30 combines with J gene TRBJ1-1, with a tentative D call TRBD1 (6 bases). Germline CDR1 is GTSNPN and CDR2 is SVGIG (reference sequence). CDR3 size: 12 residues. V lost 5 bases and J lost 4, with 11 bases in between. The CDR3 is CAWFRQATEAFF. The CDR3, as DNA: TGTGCCTGGTTTCGACAGGCCACTGAAGCTTTCTTT.

CDR3 region: CASSGRITSHTDTQYF. In DNA form, the CDR3 reads TGTGCCAGCAGCGGGCGGATTACGAGTCACACAGATACGCAGTATTTT. The V call is TRBV9, the J call TRBJ2-3, with D unresolved. CDR1 SGDLS and CDR2 YYNGEE come from the germline V gene. This CDR3 has 16 amino acids. V was clipped by 3 bases and J by 2 bases, with 16 bases between them.

V usage is TRBV25-1 and J usage is TRBJ2-5; 9 bases are shared with TRBD2. CDR3 length: 14 amino acids. Germline loops: CDR1 MGHDK, CDR2 SYGVNS. V lost 2 bases to trimming and J lost 5 bases; unmatched junction nucleotides: 3. CDR3: CASSEAGGRETQYF. As DNA, the CDR3 is TGTGCCAGCAGTGAAGCGGGGGGGCGGGAGACCCAGTACTTC.

The chain recombines TRBV19 with TRBJ2-2, with D possibly TRBD2 on 5 matching bases. The CDR3 totals 16 residues. Germline CDR1 and CDR2: LNHDA and SQIVND (reference sequence). The ends were cut back, 3 bases at V and 5 bases at J, with 16 bases in the middle. CDR3 DNA: TGTGCCAGTAGTATCTTTAAGGGAGTTAAGACCGGGGAGCTGTTTTTT. It is translated as CASSIFKGVKTGELFF.

The gene calls are TRBV7-6 and TRBJ2-3; D is undetermined. The V gene's germline CDR1 is SGHVS and CDR2 FNYEAQ. This CDR3 contains 15 residues. Trimming shortened V by 4 bases and J by 0 bases, and 11 bases separated the two germline ends. The CDR3 nucleotides are TGTGCCAGCAGCTCGGCAGGAGCTAGCACAGATACGCAGTATTTT. Residues: CASSSAGASTDTQYF.